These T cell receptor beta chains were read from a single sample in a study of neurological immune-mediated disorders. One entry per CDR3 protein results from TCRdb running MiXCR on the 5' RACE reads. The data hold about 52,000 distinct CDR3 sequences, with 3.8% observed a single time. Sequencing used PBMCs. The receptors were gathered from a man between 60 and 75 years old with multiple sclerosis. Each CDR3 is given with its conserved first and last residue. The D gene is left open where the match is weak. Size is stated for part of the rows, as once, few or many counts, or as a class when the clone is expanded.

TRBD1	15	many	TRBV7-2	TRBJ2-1	CASTLSGTGYNEQFF	TGTGCCAGCACCCTCTCCGGGACAGGATACAATGAGCAGTTCTTC
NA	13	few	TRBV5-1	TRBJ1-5	CASSLGSNQPQNF	TGCGCCAGCAGCTTGGGCAGTAATCAGCCCCAGAATTTT
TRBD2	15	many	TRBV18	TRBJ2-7	CASSPGTSGFYEQYF	TGTGCCAGCTCCCCCGGGACTAGCGGATTCTACGAGCAGTACTTC
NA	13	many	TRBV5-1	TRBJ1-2	CASRYPGSYGYTF	TGCGCCAGCAGGTATCCGGGAAGCTATGGCTACACCTTC
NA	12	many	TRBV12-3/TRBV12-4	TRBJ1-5	CASSSRTVSQHF	TGTGCCAGCAGTTCCCGGACAGTCTCCCAGCATTTT
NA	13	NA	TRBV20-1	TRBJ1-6	CTGSRTDNSPLHF	TGCACTGGGAGCAGGACAGATAATTCACCCCTCCACTTT
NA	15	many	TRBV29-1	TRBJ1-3	CSVEGRAGPRNTIYF	TGCAGCGTTGAAGGTCGCGCAGGTCCCAGAAACACCATATATTTT
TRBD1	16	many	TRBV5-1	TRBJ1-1	CASSLEGTGRGTEAFF	TGCGCCAGCAGCTTGGAAGGGACAGGGAGGGGAACTGAAGCTTTCTTT
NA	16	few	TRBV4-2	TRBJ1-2	CASSQERGAGDYGYTF	TGTGCCAGCAGCCAAGAGAGGGGGGCGGGTGACTATGGCTACACCTTC
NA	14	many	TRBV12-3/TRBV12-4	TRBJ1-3	CASRRQDSGNTIYF	TGTGCCAGCAGAAGACAGGACTCTGGAAACACCATATATTTT
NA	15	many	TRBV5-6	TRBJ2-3	CASSLEGASTDTQYF	TGTGCCAGCAGCTTGGAGGGAGCTAGCACAGATACGCAGTATTTT
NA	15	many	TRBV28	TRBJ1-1	CASYGWGRRDTEAFF	TGTGCCAGCTACGGTTGGGGGCGCCGCGACACTGAAGCTTTCTTT
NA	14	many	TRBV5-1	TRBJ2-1	CASSLSERNNEQFF	TGCGCCAGCAGCTTGTCAGAGCGGAACAATGAGCAGTTCTTC
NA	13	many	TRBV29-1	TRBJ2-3	CTGTRSGTDTQYF	TGCACCGGGACCCGAAGCGGGACAGATACGCAGTATTTT
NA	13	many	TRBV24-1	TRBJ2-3	CATGDTGTDTQYF	TGTGCCACCGGGGACACCGGCACAGATACGCAGTATTTT
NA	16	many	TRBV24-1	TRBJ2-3	CATSDQSRQLTDTQYF	TGTGCCACCAGTGACCAAAGTCGACAGCTCACAGATACGCAGTATTTT
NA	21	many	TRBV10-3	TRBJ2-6	CAISVSGTLPFLFSGANVLTF	TGTGCCATCAGTGTCTCCGGGACACTGCCCTTTTTATTCTCTGGGGCCAACGTCCTGACTTTC
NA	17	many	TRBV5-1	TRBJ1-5	CASSLGDIDPSNQPQHF	TGCGCCAGCAGCTTGGGGGACATTGATCCGAGCAATCAGCCCCAGCATTTT
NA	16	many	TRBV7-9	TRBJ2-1	CASSLFGQTRDNEQFF	TGTGCCAGCAGCTTATTTGGACAGACAAGGGACAATGAGCAGTTCTTC
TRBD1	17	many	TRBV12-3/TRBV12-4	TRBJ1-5	CASSLGAGDRGSQPQHF	TGTGCCAGCAGTTTGGGGGCTGGGGACAGGGGTAGTCAGCCCCAGCATTTT
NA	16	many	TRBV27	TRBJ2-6	CASSFQGYSGANVLTF	TGTGCCAGCAGTTTTCAGGGTTACTCTGGGGCCAACGTCCTGACTTTC
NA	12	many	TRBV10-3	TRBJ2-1	CAIKEGGNEQFF	TGTGCCATCAAGGAGGGGGGCAATGAGCAGTTCTTC
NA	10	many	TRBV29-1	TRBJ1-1	CSVKNTEAFF	TGCAGCGTAAAGAACACTGAAGCTTTCTTT
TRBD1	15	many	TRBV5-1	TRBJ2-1	CASSLAGTDYNEQFF	TGCGCCAGCAGCTTGGCTGGGACAGATTACAATGAGCAGTTCTTC